The 19 T cell receptor beta chains in this list originate from one sample, sequenced in a study of shared clonotypes between healthy human individuals. Using immunoSEQ multiplex PCR, the repertoire was profiled, and TCRdb retains in-frame clones only, with some absent. This table holds under 200,000 clones, approximately 95% found once. The sequencing sample was made of naive CD4+ T cells sorted from blood. Stated subset: CD45RA+ positively selected. The receptors stem from a woman in her thirties in good health.

The V gene is TRBV6-6, the J gene TRBJ2-7, with D possibly matching TRBD1 (6 bases). The CDR3 spans 15 residues. Looked up from germline, CDR1 is MNHNY and CDR2 is SVGAGI (reference sequence). V was trimmed by 5 bases and J by 0 bases, leaving 14 bases between them. The CDR3 reads CASSATGTHSYEQYF. The CDR3 coding sequence is TGTGCCAGCAGTGCTACCGGGACACACTCCTACGAGCAGTACTTC.

This clone was recorded only once. CDR3 in amino acids: CASSLRFGEQYF. CDR3 DNA: TGTGCCAGCAGCTTGCGTTTCGGCGAGCAGTACTTC. J is TRBJ2-7 and V is TRBV11-2, with no clear D. Trimming cost V 3 bases and J 6 bases, with 9 bases left between them. This CDR3 is built from 12 residues. Per germline, CDR1 SGHAT and CDR2 FQNNGV.

This clone was seen more than once but under ten times. The V gene is TRBV10-1, the J gene TRBJ2-7; 9 bases fit TRBD1. Unmatched junction bases numbered 7, after V lost 7 bases and J lost 3 bases. This CDR3 contains 14 residues. Germline V lookup: CDR1 WNHNN, CDR2 SYGVQD (reference sequence). CDR3 residues: CASTPDRGSYEQYF. The CDR3 DNA is TGCGCCAGCACCCCGGACAGGGGAAGCTACGAGCAGTACTTC.

The chain carries TRBV28 and TRBJ2-7; unclear D gene. Trimming removed 5 bases from V and 3 bases from J, with 14 bases in between. The germline V gene has CDR1 MDHEN and CDR2 SYDVKM. The CDR3 extends over 14 amino acids. Here the CDR3 reads CASSPAGRNYEQYF. CDR3 bases: TGTGCCAGCAGTCCGGCCGGACGGAACTACGAGCAGTACTTC.

The V call is TRBV28, the J call TRBJ1-3, with TRBD1 identical over 7 bases. CDR1 MDHEN and CDR2 SYDVKM come from the germline V gene. The CDR3 runs to 15 residues. J lost 2 bases, V lost 2 bases, and 3 bases had no gene match. The CDR3: CASSLPQGTGNTIYF. The DNA of the CDR3 is TGTGCCAGCAGTTTACCACAGGGGACTGGAAACACCATATATTTT.

The V and J genes are TRBV2 and TRBJ2-5, with D unresolved. Gene TRBJ2-7 matches the end of the DNA better, so the J call may be wrong. Germline V gene lookup returns CDR1 SNHLY and CDR2 FYNNEI. There are 12 residues in the CDR3. Written as DNA, the CDR3 is TGTGCCAGCAAGGCCCCCTCCTACGAGCAGTACTTC. This sequence encodes CASKAPSYEQYF.

The V and J genes are TRBV13 and TRBJ2-1; TRBD2 agrees at 7 bases. The ends lost 2 bases at V and 7 bases at J; junction bases unmatched: 17. Looked up from germline, CDR1 is PRHDT and CDR2 is FYEKMQ (reference sequence). This CDR3 is 18 amino acids long. The CDR3 is CASSLRRVGGLPLNEQFF. CDR3 nucleotide sequence: TGTGCCAGCAGCTTACGTAGGGTGGGGGGACTACCCTTAAATGAGCAGTTCTTC.

The chain uses TRBV4-1 and TRBJ2-1, with a possible D match to TRBD1 (5 bases). Germline-derived CDR1 and CDR2 are MGHRA and YSYEKL. Trimming cost V 5 bases and J 7 bases, with 9 bases left between them. The CDR3 length is 12 residues. The chain's CDR3 is CASSWTPNEQFF. As DNA, the CDR3 is TGCGCCAGCAGCTGGACACCAAATGAGCAGTTCTTC.

The gene calls are TRBV19 and TRBJ2-1, with D tentatively TRBD1 (6 bases). V dropped 6 bases and J dropped 0 bases, with 12 bases sitting between them. From germline, CDR1 is LNHDA and CDR2 SQIVND (reference sequence). The CDR3 runs to 15 residues. For the CDR3, the DNA is TGTGCCAGTAGCCCGAGGGGGAGCTCCTACAATGAGCAGTTCTTC. This gives the protein CASSPRGSSYNEQFF.

This rearrangement joins TRBV11-2 to TRBJ1-5, with unresolved D. The CDR3 consists of 17 residues. Germline-derived CDR1 and CDR2 are SGHAT and FQNNGV. V lost 5 bases and J lost 0, with 17 bases in between. CDR3 sequence: CASSRRGGRNSNQPQHF. In DNA, the CDR3 is TGTGCCAGCAGCCGCCGAGGCGGGAGGAATAGCAATCAGCCCCAGCATTTT.

This clone appeared a single time. J is TRBJ2-2 and V is TRBV7-2; TRBD1 matches 7 bases. The CDR3 totals 15 residues. CDR1 SGHTA and CDR2 FQGNSA come from the germline V gene. Losses at the gene ends were 4 bases for V and 6 bases for J; bases not matched to a gene: 8. The CDR3 spells CASSSTGFGSGELFF. Written as DNA, the CDR3 is TGTGCCAGCAGCTCGACAGGGTTTGGATCCGGGGAGCTGTTTTTT.

The rearrangement links TRBV7-2 to TRBJ2-3; D unresolved. The length of the CDR3 is 14 residues. The germline V gene has CDR1 SGHTA and CDR2 FQGNSA. V was cut by 1 base and J by 2 bases, with 7 bases left in between. CDR3 protein: CASSLDYSTDTQYF. CDR3 bases: TGTGCCAGCAGCTTAGACTACTCCACAGATACGCAGTATTTT.

The chain combines TRBV19 with TRBJ2-7; D is undetermined. The CDR3 is 13 residues long. Germline assignment: CDR1 LNHDA and CDR2 SQIVND (reference sequence). The V end lost 7 bases, the J end lost 2 bases, and 12 bases lay between the germline ends. The CDR3 sequence is CASKVTVTYEQYF. DNA for the CDR3: TGTGCCAGTAAGGTCACGGTGACCTACGAGCAGTACTTC.

This clone was counted between two and nine times. The gene calls are TRBV19 and TRBJ1-5; the D gene is possibly TRBD1 (6 bases). The CDR3 consists of 15 residues. Germline V lookup: CDR1 LNHDA, CDR2 SQIVND (reference sequence). V was pared by 8 bases and J by 6 bases, with 20 bases between. The chain's CDR3 is CASHLGGLSGQPQHF. Written as DNA, the CDR3 is TGTGCCAGTCATCTAGGGGGGCTAAGTGGTCAGCCCCAGCATTTT.

This clone occurred once. This chain links TRBV27 with TRBJ2-7; 10 positions match TRBD2. There are 16 residues in the CDR3. V shed 4 bases, J shed 3 bases, and the junction held 9 bases outside the gene matches. Germline-derived CDR1 and CDR2 are MNHEY and SMNVEV (reference sequence). The CDR3 coding sequence is TGTGCCAGCAGTTCTATGGTGGTAGCGGGAGGCTACGAGCAGTACTTC. It specifies CASSSMVVAGGYEQYF.

This sequence joins TRBV2 and TRBJ2-7; 9 nucleotides agree with TRBD1. CDR1 is SNHLY and CDR2 is FYNNEI in the germline V gene. CDR3 length equals 16 residues. The V gene end was trimmed by 2 bases and the J gene end by 6 bases; junction bases not matched to a gene: 11. The CDR3 sequence is CASSESNRGPQLEQYF. CDR3 bases: TGTGCCAGCAGTGAATCCAACAGGGGGCCCCAGCTCGAGCAGTACTTC.

J is TRBJ2-7 and V is TRBV5-5, with D perhaps given as TRBD1 or TRBD2 (5 bases each). The CDR3 runs to 16 residues. The V gene's germline CDR1 is SGHKS and CDR2 YYEKEE (reference sequence). V was cut by 0 bases and J by 0 bases, with 13 bases left in between. This CDR3 reads CASSLEGRQLSYEQYF. Here the CDR3 DNA reads TGTGCCAGCAGCTTGGAGGGACGCCAACTCTCCTACGAGCAGTACTTC.

The J gene is TRBJ2-7, the V gene TRBV28, with D maybe TRBD1 (5 bases). The V gene lost 6 bases and the J gene lost 4 bases, with 16 bases spanning the gap. The CDR3 is 14 residues long. Germline CDR1 and CDR2: MDHEN and SYDVKM. CDR3 in amino acids: CASSSATGRYEQYF. In DNA form, the CDR3 reads TGTGCCAGCAGCTCAGCCACAGGCCGATACGAGCAGTACTTC. Looking up the rest from reference TRBV28 and TRBJ2-7 gives the full variable domain: DVKVTQSSRYLVKRTGEKVFLECVQDMDHENMFWYRQDPGLGLRLIYFSYDVKMKEKGDIPEGYSVSREKKERFSLILESASTNQTSMYLCASSSATGRYEQYFGPGTRLTVT.

This clone was observed a single time. The V and J genes are TRBV5-1 and TRBJ2-3, with TRBD2 identical over 12 bases. This CDR3 contains 15 residues. J gave up 3 bases and V 6 bases, and 5 bases lay outside the gene matches. Germline V gene sequence: CDR1 SGHRS, CDR2 YFSETQ. The CDR3 DNA is TGCGCCAGCAACAAAGGACTAGCGGGAACAGATACGCAGTATTTT. Residues: CASNKGLAGTDTQYF.